This TCR beta chain is drawn from a study of tumor-infiltrating lymphocytes in primary liver carcinoma (dated by TCRdb to the late 2010s). As for the study more broadly: About 5 patients with histopathologically diagnosed primary liver carcinoma underwent surgical resection in China between late 2015 and early 2016. Of the five patients, three men and two women aged 30 to 69 years, four had hepatocellular carcinoma and one had combined HCC and intrahepatic cholangiocarcinoma. Technical replicate repertoires showed high reproducibility, with mean shared-clone rates roughly 0.89 and correlation coefficients above 0.95. Across five regions of each liver tumor, along with adjacent normal tissue and blood, the study brought together TCRbeta repertoire sequencing, expression microarrays and whole-exome sequencing. The five patients had tumors of stage T1-T3 N0M0, with maximum diameters ranging from about 4.2 to 11 cm. Roughly 3.65 to 7.5 million productive TCRbeta reads were obtained per sample, and no significant difference in read depth was found between tissue types. A total of approximately 35 specimens from 5 patients, comprising around 25 tumor regions, 5 adjacent noncancerous liver tissues and 5 peripheral blood samples, were covered by TCRbeta repertoire sequencing. Overall results and qualifications from the work: Comparison of CD4+ and CD8+ T cell repertoires was precluded by the use of bulk unsorted samples. Compared with blood, tumors had a significantly larger share of the repertoire taken up by the top 250 clones (p = 0.039). The study included only four to six patients, and the authors note findings should be validated in a larger study. Consistent with antigen-driven expansion, pairs of tumor regions showed higher repertoire overlap (mean roughly 35%) than either tumor-adjacent pairs (approximately 17%) or tumor-blood pairs (about 15%). Only the TCR beta chain was sequenced, which likely underestimates true repertoire diversity because unpaired alpha chains were not captured.

TCRbeta-specific cDNA was reverse-transcribed from approximately 0.5 ug total RNA using a constant-region primer and ProtoScript II reverse transcriptase. TCRbeta libraries were built with three nested multiplex PCR rounds, a slightly modified ARM-PCR procedure. The first two PCR rounds used multiplex TRBV1-TRBV30 forward primers with a Cbeta reverse primer, each for approximately 10 cycles. Sample barcodes and Illumina adapters were attached in a final 25-cycle PCR using Deep VentR polymerase. Before sequencing, amplicons of 200-500 bp were purified from gel using a QIAquick gel extraction kit. The TCRbeta amplicons were sequenced with 250-bp paired-end reads on an Illumina HiSeq 2500. As for how the authors treated the data: Quality trimming of reads was performed with Trimmomatic v0.33, and paired reads were merged with FLASH v1.2.11 so that full CDR3 sequences could be recovered. MiGEC v1.2.1b assigned V, D and J germline segments to the rearranged TCRbeta sequences. Clonotype statistics, along with Shannon-Wiener diversity indices, were calculated using VDJtools v1.0.0. To cut down on sampling bias, every analysis after diversity analysis relied on just the 250 most abundant clonotypes from each sample. The public reads were reanalyzed by TCRdb: fastp trimming at Q25, MiXCR alignment, in-frame beta chains only. Entries that share a CDR3 protein sequence are merged under the most common genes and DNA. TCRdb's processing, not the authors' own work, is the source of the V and J calls. The sample table shows fewer than 350,000 distinct CDR3 sequences, and about two thirds are seen once. The ten largest make up under 8.5% of the sample.

Concerning this clonotype itself: Its antigen has not been determined. No base quality values were provided; no much bigger clone lies one nucleotide off.

Trimming takes 4 bases off V and 0 bases off J; junction bases not matched to a gene: 5. The CDR3 covers 16 residues, taking in both the cysteine and the phenylalanine. Of all the DNA, just the CDR3 is kept, 48 bases in frame from base 1. From a lookup of the germline V gene (reference sequence), CDR1 and CDR2 are LNHDA and SQIVND. RNA from unsorted whole blood was extracted with TRIzol reagent, and germline DNA was obtained with the DNeasy Blood & Tissue kit. At the time of sampling, the patients had chronic HBV infection and had not received any treatment. Before surgery, approximately 3.8 milliliters of peripheral blood were collected into K2EDTA tubes.

This sequence uses TRBV19 and TRBJ2-1; TRBD1 fits 8 bases in the junction. Sequencing input: peripheral blood. The source of this sequence is a man aged 40-55 years with primary liver carcinoma and hepatitis B virus infection. The CDR3 region reads CASSTRTGSSYNEQFF. The DNA is as follows: TGTGCCAGTAGTACGAGGACAGGGAGCTCCTACAATGAGCAGTTCTTC.